The source of this T cell receptor beta chain is a study of glioma-infiltrating T cells after dendritic cell vaccination. Turning to the study itself: The vaccine used monocyte-derived dendritic cells pulsed overnight with autologous tumor lysate. Study conclusions and caveats: Longer survival after dendritic cell vaccination followed higher pretreatment TIL content.

Time point indicated: after dendritic cell vaccination, including at tumor progression/relapse. This table comes from immunoSEQ multiplex PCR, and its TCRdb copy is limited to in-frame clones, with some not included. The sample consists of approximately 92,000 clones, around 80% of them appearing once. This clone showed up just a few times. Its antigen is undetermined. The V and J ends lost 0 bases and 1 base, in that order; junction bases with no gene match: 4. Germline CDR1 reads SGHDT; CDR2 reads YYEEEE. This CDR3 comprises 15 residues. The input for sequencing was blood, taken after dendritic cell vaccination. The chain employs TRBV5-6 and TRBJ2-7, with TRBD2 identical over 7 bases. This sequence originates from a human donor with glioblastoma. The CDR3 DNA sequence: TGTGCCAGCAGCTTGGGCGCTAGCGGTTCCTACGAGCAGTACTTC. Its protein is CASSLGASGSYEQYF. Looking up the rest from reference TRBV5-6 and TRBJ2-7 gives the full variable domain: DAGVTQSPTHLIKTRGQQVTLRCSPKSGHDTVSWYQQALGQGPQFIFQYYEEEERQRGNFPDRFSGHQFPNYSSELNVNALLLGDSALYLCASSLGASGSYEQYFGPGTRLTVT.